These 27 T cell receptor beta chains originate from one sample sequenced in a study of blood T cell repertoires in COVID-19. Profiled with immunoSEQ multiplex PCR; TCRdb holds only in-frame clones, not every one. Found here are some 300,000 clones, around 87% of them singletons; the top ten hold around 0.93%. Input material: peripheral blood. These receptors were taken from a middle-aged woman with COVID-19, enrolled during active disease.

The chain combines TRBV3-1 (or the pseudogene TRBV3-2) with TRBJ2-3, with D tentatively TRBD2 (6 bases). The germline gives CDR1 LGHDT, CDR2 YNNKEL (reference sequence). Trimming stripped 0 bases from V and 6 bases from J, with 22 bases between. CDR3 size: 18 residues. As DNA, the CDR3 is TGTGCCAGCAGCCAAGATCTCCCTAGCGACCAATCGGGGGATACGCAGTATTTT. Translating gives CASSQDLPSDQSGDTQYF.

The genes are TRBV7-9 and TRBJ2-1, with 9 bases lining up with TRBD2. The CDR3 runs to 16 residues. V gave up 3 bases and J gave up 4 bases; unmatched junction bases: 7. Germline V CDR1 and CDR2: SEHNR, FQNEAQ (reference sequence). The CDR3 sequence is CASSFSGGGAYNEQFF. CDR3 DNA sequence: TGTGCCAGCAGCTTCTCTGGCGGGGGGGCTTACAATGAGCAGTTCTTC.

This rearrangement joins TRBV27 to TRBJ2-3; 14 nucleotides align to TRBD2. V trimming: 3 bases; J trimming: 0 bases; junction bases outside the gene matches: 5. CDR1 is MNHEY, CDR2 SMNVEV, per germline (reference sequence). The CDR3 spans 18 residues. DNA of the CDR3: TGTGCCAGCAGTTTGGTCGGACTAGCGGGGGGTAGCACAGATACGCAGTATTTT. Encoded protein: CASSLVGLAGGSTDTQYF.

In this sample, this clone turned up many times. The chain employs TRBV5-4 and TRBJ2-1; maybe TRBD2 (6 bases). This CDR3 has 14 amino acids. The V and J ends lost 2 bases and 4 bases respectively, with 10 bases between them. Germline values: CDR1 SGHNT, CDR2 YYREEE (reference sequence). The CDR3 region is CASSLSGLYNEQFF. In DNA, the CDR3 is TGTGCCAGCAGCTTAAGCGGGTTGTACAATGAGCAGTTCTTC.

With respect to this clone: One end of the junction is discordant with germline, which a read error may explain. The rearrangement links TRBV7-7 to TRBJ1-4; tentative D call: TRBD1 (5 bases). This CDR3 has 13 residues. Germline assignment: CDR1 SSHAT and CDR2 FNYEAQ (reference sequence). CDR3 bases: TGTGCTAGCAGCCTCAGGGAGGGTGAAAAACTGTTTTTT. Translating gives CASSLREGEKLFF.

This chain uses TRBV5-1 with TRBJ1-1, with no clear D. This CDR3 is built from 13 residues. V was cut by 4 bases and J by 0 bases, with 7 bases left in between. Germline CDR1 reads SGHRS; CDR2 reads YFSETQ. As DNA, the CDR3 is TGCGCCAGCAGCCTAGATGTGAACACTGAAGCTTTCTTT. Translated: CASSLDVNTEAFF. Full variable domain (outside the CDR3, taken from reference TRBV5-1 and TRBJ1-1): KAGVTQTPRYLIKTRGQQVTLSCSPISGHRSVSWYQQTPGQGLQFLFEYFSETQRNKGNFPGRFSGRQFSNSRSEMNVSTLELGDSALYLCASSLDVNTEAFFGQGTRLTVV.

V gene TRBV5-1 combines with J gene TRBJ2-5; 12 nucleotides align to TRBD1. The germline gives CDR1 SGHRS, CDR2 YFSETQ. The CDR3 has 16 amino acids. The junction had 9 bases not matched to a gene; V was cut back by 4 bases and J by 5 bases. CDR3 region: CASSGWGQGAMETQYF. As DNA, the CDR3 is TGCGCCAGCAGCGGGTGGGGACAGGGGGCAATGGAGACCCAGTACTTC.

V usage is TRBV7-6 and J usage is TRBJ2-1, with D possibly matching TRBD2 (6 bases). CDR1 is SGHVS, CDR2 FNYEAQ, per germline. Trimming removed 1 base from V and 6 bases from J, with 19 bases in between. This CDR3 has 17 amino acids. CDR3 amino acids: CASSLVGGGASTNEQFF. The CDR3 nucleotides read TGTGCCAGCAGCTTAGTCGGCGGAGGGGCTTCAACCAATGAGCAGTTCTTC.

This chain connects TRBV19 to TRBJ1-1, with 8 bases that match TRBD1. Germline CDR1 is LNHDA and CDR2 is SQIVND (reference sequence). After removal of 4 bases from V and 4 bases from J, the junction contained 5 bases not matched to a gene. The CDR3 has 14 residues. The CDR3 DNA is TGTGCCAGTAGTAGTTCCGGACAGGGCACTGAAGCTTTCTTT. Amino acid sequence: CASSSSGQGTEAFF.

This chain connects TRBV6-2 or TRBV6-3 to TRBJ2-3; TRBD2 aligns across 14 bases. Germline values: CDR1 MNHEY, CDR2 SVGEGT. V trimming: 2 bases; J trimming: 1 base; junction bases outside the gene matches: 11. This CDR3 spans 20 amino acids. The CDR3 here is CASSYEPRTSGGPGTDTQYF. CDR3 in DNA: TGTGCCAGCAGTTACGAGCCACGGACTAGCGGGGGGCCCGGCACAGATACGCAGTATTTT.

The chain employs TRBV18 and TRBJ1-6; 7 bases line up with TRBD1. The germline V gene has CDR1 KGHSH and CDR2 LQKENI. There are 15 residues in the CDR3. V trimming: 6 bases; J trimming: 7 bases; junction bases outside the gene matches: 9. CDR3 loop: CASSPKPDRNSPLHF. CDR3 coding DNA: TGTGCCAGCTCCCCAAAACCGGACAGGAATTCACCCCTCCACTTT. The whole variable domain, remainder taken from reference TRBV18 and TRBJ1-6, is NAGVMQNPRHLVRRRGQEARLRCSPMKGHSHVYWYRQLPEEGLKFMVYLQKENIIDESGMPKERFSAEFPKEGPSILRIQQVVRGDSAAYFCASSPKPDRNSPLHFGNGTRLTVT.

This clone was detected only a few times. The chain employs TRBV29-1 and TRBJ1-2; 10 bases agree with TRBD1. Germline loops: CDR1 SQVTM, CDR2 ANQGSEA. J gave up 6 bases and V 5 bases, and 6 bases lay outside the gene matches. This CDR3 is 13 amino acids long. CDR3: CSVLDRGRNGYTF. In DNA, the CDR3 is TGCAGCGTTTTAGACAGGGGGCGGAATGGCTACACCTTC.

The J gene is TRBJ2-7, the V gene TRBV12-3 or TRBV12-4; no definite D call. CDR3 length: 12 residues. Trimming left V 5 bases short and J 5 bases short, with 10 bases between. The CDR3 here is CASSMGGHEQYF. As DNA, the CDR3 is TGTGCCAGCAGTATGGGTGGGCACGAGCAGTACTTC.

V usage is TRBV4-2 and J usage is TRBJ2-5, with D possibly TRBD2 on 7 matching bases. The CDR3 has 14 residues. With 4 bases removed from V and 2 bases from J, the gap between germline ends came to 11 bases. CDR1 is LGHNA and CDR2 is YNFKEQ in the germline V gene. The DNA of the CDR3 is TGTGCCAGCAGCCGGGGGGGGCAGCAAGAGACCCAGTACTTC. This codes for CASSRGGQQETQYF.

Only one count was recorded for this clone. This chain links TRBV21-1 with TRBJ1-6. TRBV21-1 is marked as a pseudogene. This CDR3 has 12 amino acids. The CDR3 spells CASSKVESPLHF. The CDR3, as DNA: TGTGCCAGCAGCAAAGTAGAATCACCCCTCCACTTT.

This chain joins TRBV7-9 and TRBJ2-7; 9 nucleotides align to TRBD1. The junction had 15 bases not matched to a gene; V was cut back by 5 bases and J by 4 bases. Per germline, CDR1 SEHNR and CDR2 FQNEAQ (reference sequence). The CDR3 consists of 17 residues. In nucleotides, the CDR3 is TGTGCCAGCAGCCAATACGACCGGGACAGGGAACGATACGAGCAGTACTTC. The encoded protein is CASSQYDRDRERYEQYF.

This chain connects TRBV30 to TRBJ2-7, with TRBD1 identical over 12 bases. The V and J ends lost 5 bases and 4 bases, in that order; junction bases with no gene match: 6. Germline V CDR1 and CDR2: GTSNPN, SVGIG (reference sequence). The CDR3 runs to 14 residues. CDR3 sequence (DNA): TGTGCCTGGGACGGGACAGGGGGCTTTTACGAGCAGTACTTC. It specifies CAWDGTGGFYEQYF.

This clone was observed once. CDR3 loop: CSVLYDGYTF. CDR3 sequence (DNA): TGCAGTGTCCTCTACGATGGCTACACCTTC. The chain uses TRBV20-1 and TRBJ1-2; D gene ambiguous. This CDR3 contains 10 residues. V was shortened by 7 bases and J by 6 bases, with 9 bases between the two germline ends. Germline V gives CDR1 DFQATT, CDR2 SNEGSKA (reference sequence).

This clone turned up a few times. The CDR3 spells CASSPTGFEAFF. The CDR3 bases are TGTGCCAGCAGTCCGACAGGTTTTGAAGCTTTCTTT. The chain recombines TRBV6-6 with TRBJ1-1, with a tentative D call TRBD1 (6 bases). Per germline, CDR1 MNHNY and CDR2 SVGAGI (reference sequence). The CDR3 is made up of 12 amino acids. Trimming removed 5 bases at V and 7 bases at J, with 11 bases between.

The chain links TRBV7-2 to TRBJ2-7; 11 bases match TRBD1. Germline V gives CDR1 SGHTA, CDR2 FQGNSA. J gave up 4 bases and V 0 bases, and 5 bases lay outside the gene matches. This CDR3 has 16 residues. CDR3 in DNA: TGTGCCAGCAGCTTAGCCCCCGGGACAGGGGGATACGAGCAGTACTTC. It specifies CASSLAPGTGGYEQYF.

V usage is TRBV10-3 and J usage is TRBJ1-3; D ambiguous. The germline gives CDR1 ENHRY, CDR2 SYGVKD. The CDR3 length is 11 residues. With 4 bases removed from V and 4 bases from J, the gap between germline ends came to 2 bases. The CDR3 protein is CAISVGNTIYF. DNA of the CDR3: TGTGCCATCAGTGTAGGAAACACCATATATTTT.

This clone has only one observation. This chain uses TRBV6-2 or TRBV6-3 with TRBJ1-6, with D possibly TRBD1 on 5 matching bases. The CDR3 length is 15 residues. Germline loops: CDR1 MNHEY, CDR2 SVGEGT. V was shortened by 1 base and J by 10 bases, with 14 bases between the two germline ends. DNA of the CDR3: TGTGCCAGCAGTTACTTTATCGCAGGGAACTCACCCCTCCACTTT. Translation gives CASSYFIAGNSPLHF.

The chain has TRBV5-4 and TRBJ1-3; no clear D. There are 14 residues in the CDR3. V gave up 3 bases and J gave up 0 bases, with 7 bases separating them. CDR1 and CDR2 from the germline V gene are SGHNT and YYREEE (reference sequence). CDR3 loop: CASSSYRSGNTIYF. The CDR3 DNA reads TGTGCCAGCAGCTCCTACCGCTCTGGAAACACCATATATTTT.

The CDR3 nucleotides are TGTGCCAGCACCAACAGGGGTCGGACCTACGAGCAGTACTTC. This codes for CASTNRGRTYEQYF. The rearrangement joins TRBV28 to TRBJ2-7; 7 nucleotides agree with TRBD1. The CDR3 contains 14 residues. Germline assignment: CDR1 MDHEN and CDR2 SYDVKM. Trimming cost V 7 bases and J 2 bases; bases outside gene matches: 8.

CDR3 region: CASSLGTARDEQFF. CDR3 in DNA: TGCGCCAGCAGCCTCGGGACAGCTAGGGATGAGCAGTTCTTC. V is TRBV5-1 and J is TRBJ2-1; 7 nucleotides line up with TRBD1. Germline values: CDR1 SGHRS, CDR2 YFSETQ. The CDR3 has 14 residues. Trimming removed 4 bases from V and 8 bases from J; junction bases left unmatched: 9.

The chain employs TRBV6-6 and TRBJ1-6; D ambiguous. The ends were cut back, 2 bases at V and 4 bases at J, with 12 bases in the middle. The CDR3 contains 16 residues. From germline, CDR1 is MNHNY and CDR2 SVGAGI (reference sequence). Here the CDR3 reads CASSYPPQWYNSPLHF. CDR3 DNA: TGTGCCAGCAGTTACCCCCCACAGTGGTATAATTCACCCCTCCACTTT.

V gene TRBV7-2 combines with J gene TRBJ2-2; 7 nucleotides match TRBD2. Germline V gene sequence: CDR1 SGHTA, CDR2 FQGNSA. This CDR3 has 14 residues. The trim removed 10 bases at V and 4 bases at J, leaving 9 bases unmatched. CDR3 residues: CAIRRRGSTGELFF. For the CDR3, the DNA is TGTGCCATAAGGAGGCGGGGGTCCACCGGGGAGCTGTTTTTT.